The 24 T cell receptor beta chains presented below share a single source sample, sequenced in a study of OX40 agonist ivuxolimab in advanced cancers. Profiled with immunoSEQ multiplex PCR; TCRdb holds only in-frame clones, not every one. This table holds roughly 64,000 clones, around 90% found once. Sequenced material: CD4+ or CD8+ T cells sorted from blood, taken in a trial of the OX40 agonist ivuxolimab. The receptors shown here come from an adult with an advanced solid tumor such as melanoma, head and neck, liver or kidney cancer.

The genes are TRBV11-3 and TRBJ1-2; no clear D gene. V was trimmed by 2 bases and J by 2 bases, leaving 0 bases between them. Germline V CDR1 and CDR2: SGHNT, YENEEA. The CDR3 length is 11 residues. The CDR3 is CASSLNYGYTF. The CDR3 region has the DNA TGTGCCAGCAGCTTAAACTATGGCTACACCTTC.

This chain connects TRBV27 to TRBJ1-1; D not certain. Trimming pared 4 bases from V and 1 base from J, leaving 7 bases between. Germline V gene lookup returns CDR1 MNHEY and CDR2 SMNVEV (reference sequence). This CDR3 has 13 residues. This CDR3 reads CASSSSGNTEAFF. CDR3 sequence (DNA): TGTGCCAGCAGTTCCTCGGGGAACACTGAAGCTTTCTTT.

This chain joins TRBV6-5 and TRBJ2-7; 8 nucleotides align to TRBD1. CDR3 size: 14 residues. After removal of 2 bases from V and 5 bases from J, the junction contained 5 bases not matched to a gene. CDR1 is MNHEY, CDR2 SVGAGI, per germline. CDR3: CASSYGAGGHEQYF. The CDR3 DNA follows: TGTGCCAGCAGTTACGGGGCAGGGGGCCACGAGCAGTACTTC.

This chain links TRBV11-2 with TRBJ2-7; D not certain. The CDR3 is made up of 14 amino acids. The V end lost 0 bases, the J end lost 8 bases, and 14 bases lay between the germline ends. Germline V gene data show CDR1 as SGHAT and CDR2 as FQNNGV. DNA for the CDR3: TGTGCCAGCAGCTTAGAAGGGAAACGAGACAAGCAGTACTTC. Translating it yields CASSLEGKRDKQYF.

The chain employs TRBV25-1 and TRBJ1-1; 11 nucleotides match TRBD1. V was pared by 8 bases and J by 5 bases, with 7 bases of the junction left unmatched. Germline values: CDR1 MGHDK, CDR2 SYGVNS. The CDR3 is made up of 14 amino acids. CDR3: CASAGTGGGTEAFF. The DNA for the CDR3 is TGTGCCAGCGCCGGGACAGGGGGAGGGACTGAAGCTTTCTTT.

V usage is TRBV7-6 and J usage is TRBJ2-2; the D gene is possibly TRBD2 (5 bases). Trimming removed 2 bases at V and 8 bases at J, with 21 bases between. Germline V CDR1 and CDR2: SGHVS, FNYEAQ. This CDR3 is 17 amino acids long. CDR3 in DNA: TGTGCCAGCAGCTTATCCGTCGGCAATCGGGGAACTGGGGAGCTGTTTTTT. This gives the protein CASSLSVGNRGTGELFF.

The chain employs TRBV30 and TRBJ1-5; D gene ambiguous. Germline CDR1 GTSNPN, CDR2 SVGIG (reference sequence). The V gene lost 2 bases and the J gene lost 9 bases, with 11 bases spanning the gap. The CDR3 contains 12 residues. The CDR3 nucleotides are TGTGCCTGGAGTACCACTTCAGGGCCCCAGCATTTT. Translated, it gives CAWSTTSGPQHF.

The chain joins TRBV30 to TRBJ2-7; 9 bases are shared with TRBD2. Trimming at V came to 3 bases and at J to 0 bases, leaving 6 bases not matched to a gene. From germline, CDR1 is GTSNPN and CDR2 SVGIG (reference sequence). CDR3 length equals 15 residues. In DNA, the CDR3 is TGTGCCTGGAGGGAGACTAGCGGCTTCTCCTACGAGCAGTACTTC. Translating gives CAWRETSGFSYEQYF.

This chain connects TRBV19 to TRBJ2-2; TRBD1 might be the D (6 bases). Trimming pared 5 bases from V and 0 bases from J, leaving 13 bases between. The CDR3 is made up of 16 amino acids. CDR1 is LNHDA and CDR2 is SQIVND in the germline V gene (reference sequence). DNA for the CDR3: TGTGCCAGTAGTCCAGGGACATTTACGAACACCGGGGAGCTGTTTTTT. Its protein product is CASSPGTFTNTGELFF.

CDR3 DNA sequence: TGCGCCAGCAGCCTGCAGGGGACAGGGGCGTACGAGCAGTACTTC. It codes for CASSLQGTGAYEQYF. This sequence joins TRBV5-1 and TRBJ2-7; the match to TRBD1 covers 10 bases. Per the germline V gene, CDR1 is SGHRS and CDR2 is YFSETQ. V was pared by 4 bases and J by 4 bases, with 8 bases of the junction left unmatched. The CDR3 totals 15 residues.

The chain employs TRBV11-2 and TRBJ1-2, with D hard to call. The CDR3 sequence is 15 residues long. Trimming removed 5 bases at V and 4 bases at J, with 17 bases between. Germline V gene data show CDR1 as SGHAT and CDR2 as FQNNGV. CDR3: CASSVRESDPYGYTF. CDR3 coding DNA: TGTGCCAGCAGCGTAAGGGAATCGGATCCCTATGGCTACACCTTC.

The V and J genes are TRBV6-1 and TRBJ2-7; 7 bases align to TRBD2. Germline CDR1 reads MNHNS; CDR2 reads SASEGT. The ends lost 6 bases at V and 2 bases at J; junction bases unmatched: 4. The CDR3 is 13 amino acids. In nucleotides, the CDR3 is TGTGCCAGCAGCGGGCGGGAGACCTACGAGCAGTACTTC. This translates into CASSGRETYEQYF.

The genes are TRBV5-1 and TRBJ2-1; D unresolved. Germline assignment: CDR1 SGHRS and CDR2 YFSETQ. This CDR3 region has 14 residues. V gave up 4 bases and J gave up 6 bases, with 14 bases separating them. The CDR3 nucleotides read TGCGCCAGCAGCCTATATGAACTCGGCAATGAGCAGTTCTTC. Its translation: CASSLYELGNEQFF.

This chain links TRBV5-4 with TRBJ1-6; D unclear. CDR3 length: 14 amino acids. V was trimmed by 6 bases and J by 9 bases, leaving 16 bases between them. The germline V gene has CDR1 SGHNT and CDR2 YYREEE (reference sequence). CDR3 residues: CASKNRAASSPLHF. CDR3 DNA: TGTGCCAGCAAAAACCGGGCCGCAAGTTCACCCCTCCACTTT. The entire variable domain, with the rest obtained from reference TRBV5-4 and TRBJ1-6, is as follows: ETGVTQSPTHLIKTRGQQVTLRCSSQSGHNTVSWYQQALGQGPQFIFQYYREEENGRGNFPPRFSGLQFPNYSSELNVNALELDDSALYLCASKNRAASSPLHFGNGTRLTVT.

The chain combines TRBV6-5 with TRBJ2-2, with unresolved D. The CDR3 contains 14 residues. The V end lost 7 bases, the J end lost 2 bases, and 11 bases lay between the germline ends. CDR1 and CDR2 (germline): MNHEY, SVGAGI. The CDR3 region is CASTPRGNTGELFF. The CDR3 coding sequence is TGTGCCAGCACCCCTCGTGGAAACACCGGGGAGCTGTTTTTT.

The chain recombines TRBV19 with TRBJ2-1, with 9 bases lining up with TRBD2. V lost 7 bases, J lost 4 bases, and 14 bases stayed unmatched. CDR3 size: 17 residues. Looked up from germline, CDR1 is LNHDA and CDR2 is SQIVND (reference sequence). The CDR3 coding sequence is TGTGCCAGTACCCGGAGCGCGACTAGCGGTTTTTACAATGAGCAGTTCTTC. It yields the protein CASTRSATSGFYNEQFF. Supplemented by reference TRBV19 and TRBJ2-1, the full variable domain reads DGGITQSPKYLFRKEGQNVTLSCEQNLNHDAMYWYRQDPGQGLRLIYYSQIVNDFQKGDIAEGYSVSREKKESFPLTVTSAQKNPTAFYLCASTRSATSGFYNEQFFGPGTRLTVL.

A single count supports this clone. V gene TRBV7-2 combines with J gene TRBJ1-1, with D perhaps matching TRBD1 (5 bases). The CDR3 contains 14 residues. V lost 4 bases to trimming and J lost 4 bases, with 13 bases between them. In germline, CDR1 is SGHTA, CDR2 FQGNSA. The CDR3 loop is CASSSGGPFTEAFF. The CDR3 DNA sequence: TGTGCCAGCAGCTCGGGGGGACCCTTCACTGAAGCTTTCTTT.

For the CDR3, the DNA is TGTGCCAGCAGCGACCTTGGGACAGCCCAAGAGACCCAGTACTTC. It translates to CASSDLGTAQETQYF. V usage is TRBV7-9 and J usage is TRBJ2-5; TRBD1 matches 7 bases. This CDR3 is 15 amino acids long. J gave up 1 base and V 5 bases, and 7 bases lay outside the gene matches. Germline values: CDR1 SEHNR, CDR2 FQNEAQ (reference sequence).

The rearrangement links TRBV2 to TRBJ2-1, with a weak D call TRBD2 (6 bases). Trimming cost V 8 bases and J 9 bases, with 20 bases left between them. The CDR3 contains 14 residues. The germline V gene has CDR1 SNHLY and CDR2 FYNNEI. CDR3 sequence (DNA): TGTGCCAGCGGTACCGACTGGCGGGGTCTTGAGCAGTTCTTC. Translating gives CASGTDWRGLEQFF.

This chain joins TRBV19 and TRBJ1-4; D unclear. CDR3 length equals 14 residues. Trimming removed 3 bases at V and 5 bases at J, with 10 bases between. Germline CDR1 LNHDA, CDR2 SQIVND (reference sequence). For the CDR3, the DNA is TGTGCCAGTAGTATTGAGGGATCCAATGAAAAACTGTTTTTT. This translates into CASSIEGSNEKLFF.

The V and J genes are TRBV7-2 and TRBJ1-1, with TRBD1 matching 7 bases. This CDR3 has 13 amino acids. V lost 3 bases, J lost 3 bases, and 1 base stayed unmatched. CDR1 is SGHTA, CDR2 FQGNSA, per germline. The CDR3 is CASSFTGDTEAFF. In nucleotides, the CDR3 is TGTGCCAGCAGCTTTACAGGGGACACTGAAGCTTTCTTT.

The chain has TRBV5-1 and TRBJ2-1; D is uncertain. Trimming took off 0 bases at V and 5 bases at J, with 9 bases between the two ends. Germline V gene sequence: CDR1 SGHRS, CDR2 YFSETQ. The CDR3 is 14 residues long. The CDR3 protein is CASSLVLVNNEQFF. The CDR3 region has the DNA TGCGCCAGCAGCTTGGTGTTGGTAAACAATGAGCAGTTCTTC.

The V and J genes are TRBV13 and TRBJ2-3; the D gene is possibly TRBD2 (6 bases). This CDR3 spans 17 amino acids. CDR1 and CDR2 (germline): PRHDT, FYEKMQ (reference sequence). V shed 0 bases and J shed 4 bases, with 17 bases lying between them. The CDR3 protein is CASSLGGSLRLSDTQYF. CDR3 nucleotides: TGTGCCAGCAGCTTAGGCGGGAGCCTGCGTCTGTCAGATACGCAGTATTTT. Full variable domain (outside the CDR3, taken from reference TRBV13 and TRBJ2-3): AAGVIQSPRHLIKEKRETATLKCYPIPRHDTVYWYQQGPGQDPQFLISFYEKMQSDKGSIPDRFSAQQFSDYHSELNMSSLELGDSALYFCASSLGGSLRLSDTQYFGPGTRLTVL.

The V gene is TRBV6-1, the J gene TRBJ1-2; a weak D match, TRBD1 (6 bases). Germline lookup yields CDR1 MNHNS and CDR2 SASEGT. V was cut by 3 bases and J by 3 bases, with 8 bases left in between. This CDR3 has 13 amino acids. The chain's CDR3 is CASSEHRDYGYTF. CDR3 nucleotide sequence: TGTGCCAGCAGTGAGCACAGGGACTATGGCTACACCTTC.